The entry below describes one TCR beta chain. The data are from a study of blood T cell repertoires in COVID-19. For the study at large: COVID-19 samples from acute and convalescent phases originated in the United States, Italy and Spain. From T cells, B-cell-depleted T cells, or PBMCs came the material, which was cDNA or gDNA.

The CDR3 has 13 residues. CDR1 and CDR2 (germline): SEHNR, FQNEAQ (reference sequence). The germline V and J ends were trimmed by 2 bases and 5 bases, with 6 bases remaining between them. Measured with immunoSEQ multiplex PCR; TCRdb has only the in-frame clones, and not every one. The repertoire has about 68,000 clones, over 75% of them found once; the top ten carry roughly 25%. The chain is built from TRBV7-9 and TRBJ2-2, with D unresolved. Sequenced: peripheral blood. The clonotype originates from a man over 45 with acute or convalescent COVID-19. As DNA, the CDR3 is TGTGCCAGCAGCTTACCCCTGACCGGGGAGCTGTTTTTT. Translated: CASSLPLTGELFF.